The following is a TCR beta chain sequence with its context. Its antigen is as yet unknown. The data derive from a study of T-cell reconstitution after alpha-beta-depleted transplantation in children. Study-level results: The authors attributed T-cell counts and diversity one year after transplant mostly to newly produced T cells. Surviving recipient T cells and intrathymic progenitors accounted for some patients' high TCRbeta diversity at day 60. After transplant, at about two months, alpha-beta T cells were reportedly derived from several hundred expanded graft clones.

Deletions cut 4 bases from V and 6 bases from J, with 19 bases between. Germline V gives CDR1 LGHNA, CDR2 YSLEER. The CDR3 loop spans 16 amino acids. Preparing the TCRbeta library involved the use of unique molecular identifiers. A single record per CDR3 protein comes from TCRdb applying MiXCR to the PCR reads. The sample includes approximately 500,000 distinct CDR3 sequences, 10% to 13% of them seen just once. This specimen consisted of PBMCs, obtained before TCRalphabeta/CD19-depleted stem cell transplant. This sequence originates from a child younger than 10 with inherited bone marrow failure, due to receive a stem cell transplant. This chain joins TRBV4-3 and TRBJ2-4, with TRBD1 as a possible D gene (6 bases). The CDR3 loop is CASSRGTRVLGNIQYF. The CDR3, as DNA: TGCGCCAGCAGCCGGGGGACACGGGTTCTAGGAAACATTCAGTACTTC.